This T cell receptor (beta chain) was identified in a study of T cell changes during pregnancy in multiple sclerosis. CDR1 and CDR2 from the germline V gene are GTSNPN and SVGIG (reference sequence). The CDR3 has 12 amino acids. This table comes from immunoSEQ multiplex PCR, and its TCRdb copy is limited to in-frame clones, with some not included. The table shows 85,000 to 110,000 clones, with roughly 92% occurring only once. The V gene is TRBV30, the J gene TRBJ2-5; D is undetermined. The assigned J gene may be wrong: the sequence end matches TRBJ2-7 better. The source of this sequence is a female donor with multiple sclerosis, enrolled in a pregnancy study. Sample: peripheral blood, taken after pregnancy. The CDR3 DNA sequence: TGTGCCTGGAGCAGAGGTCTATACGAGCAGTACTTC. Translated, it gives CAWSRGLYEQYF.